The clone carrying this T cell receptor (beta chain) was seen ten or more times. The data stem from a study of blood T cell repertoires in COVID-19. Study summary: Specimens from acute and convalescent COVID-19 originated in the United States, Italy and Spain.

Donors were grouped by their self-reported clinical history. This CDR3 comprises 14 residues. Trimming removed 3 bases from V and 4 bases from J; junction bases left unmatched: 0. Germline CDR1 MRHNA, CDR2 SNTAGT. Using immunoSEQ multiplex PCR, the repertoire was profiled, and TCRdb retains in-frame clones only, with some absent. Of about 220,000 clones in the sample, 80% to 90% were seen once. This chain uses TRBV6-4 with TRBJ2-3; TRBD1 agrees at 11 bases. The source material was PBMCs or T cells enriched from blood (not recorded which). This sequence originates from a woman under 30 in a cohort exposed to, infected with or recovered from COVID-19 (not recorded which). The CDR3 coding sequence is TGTGCCAGCAGTGAGGGACAGGGGGCAGATACGCAGTATTTT. It translates to CASSEGQGADTQYF.